This TCR beta chain was sequenced during a study of multiple sclerosis patients with progressive multifocal leukoencephalopathy (dated by TCRdb to about 2019). Turning to the overall study: Roughly five MS patients treated with natalizumab who did not develop PML were sampled longitudinally as controls. The study examined peripheral T and B cells of MS patients who developed PML (4 under natalizumab, 1 after alemtuzumab) and treated patients who did not. Two patients on natalizumab who later developed PML were tracked over time from before therapy, through 6 and 12 months, up to PML onset. The study was designed to detect JC virus-specific or public T-cell expansions arising at the time of PML onset. Results and caveats for the whole study, not just this receptor: Given the small, descriptive cohort, it remained unclear whether the study findings reflect JC virus infection or general immunocompromise. Most PML patients had lower normalized Shannon entropy, suggesting less diverse TRB repertoires, while values in the natalizumab-treated controls sat near 1. At the time PML developed, no common TRBV or TRBJ gene usage or preferential TRBV-TRBJ pairings were detected. The analysis covered only peripheral blood, although cerebrospinal fluid or brain lymphocytes might be more informative for natalizumab-associated PML. TRB clones above 0.5% frequency appeared only in PML patients, but expanded clones at PML onset were already present before and during natalizumab therapy.

Using the immunoSEQ two-step multiplex PCR at survey-level depth, TRB CDR3 regions were amplified from genomic DNA. Each PCR was spiked with synthetic inline TR CDR3 controls spanning all V-J pairings to estimate template counts and remove amplification bias. Reads were processed so that amplification and sequencing bias were reduced, and quantification was performed against synthetic TR CDR3 analogs. The paper's data handling went like this. Raw data were processed in ImmunoSEQ Analyzer, with out-of-frame sequences and CDR3s containing stop codons removed, and genes were named according to IMGT nomenclature. Repertoire diversity was summarized as normalized Shannon entropy, defined as 1 minus Pielou's evenness. TRB sequences were treated as identical only when sharing V gene, J gene and CDR3. Public PML clonotypes were defined as CDR3s shared by two or more PML-onset samples but absent from earlier samples, from controls, and from public databases. Position-by-position CDR3 amino acid composition was analyzed in Skylign with the observed count method. Not all clones reach the TCRdb copy of this immuneACCESS table, which keeps in-frame sequences only. Checked studies attribute under half of the gap to unresolved V genes and leave the rest unexplained. D and trimming were read from the DNA, whereas the V and J calls and clone size are those reported in that table. The sample has approximately 26,000 clones on record, 85% to 90% of them singletons. The ten largest make up 1.1% of the sample.

The time point label, read with the paper, signifies: before natalizumab initiation. Every listed patient had received interferon beta before, and every PML patient was female. Before the first natalizumab infusion, T0 blood samples were collected. Ficoll-Hypaque density gradient centrifugation was used to isolate peripheral blood mononuclear cells. Concerning this clone itself: Its antigen has not been determined. Nothing much larger sits one base from this clone, and base qualities are not available.

Including cysteine and phenylalanine, the CDR3 has 13 amino acids. The read is trimmed to its CDR3 DNA, 39 bases read in frame from base 1. V and J lose 5 bases and 7 bases, and a span of 15 bases separates them. The germline V gene encodes CDR1 SGHNT and CDR2 YYREEE (reference sequence). The rearrangement combines TRBV5-4 with TRBJ2-5; matching of 5 bases hints at TRBD2 as the D gene. The sequenced sample consisted of PBMCs. The clonotype was recovered from a human donor with multiple sclerosis. The DNA is TGTGCCAGCAGACCGGACTCCCCCGGGACCCAGTACTTC. It is translated as CASRPDSPGTQYF.